Below, 30 T cell receptor beta chains from the same sample are listed, as sequenced in a study of patients and donors after allogeneic stem cell transplantation. Via MiXCR, TCRdb re-called the RT-PCR reads, giving one row per CDR3 protein. The sample records about 230,000 distinct CDR3 sequences, approximately 14% being singletons. Material for sequencing was blood, either unsorted or a sorted T cell fraction (not recorded which). Receptors were obtained from a human donor who was either an allogeneic HSCT recipient or a stem cell or donor lymphocyte infusion donor (not recorded which). It is not recorded whose cells these are; they may come from a transplant donor.

This clonotype has a count of ten or more. The genes are TRBV25-1 and TRBJ1-4; D is possibly TRBD1 (5 bases). This CDR3 has 16 residues. Trimming shortened V by 0 bases and J by 5 bases, and 13 bases separated the two germline ends. The germline V gene encodes CDR1 MGHDK and CDR2 SYGVNS. CDR3 sequence reads: CASSEYTGRGNEKLFF. In DNA form, the CDR3 reads TGTGCCAGCAGTGAATATACGGGACGGGGGAATGAAAAACTGTTTTTT.

In this sample, this clonotype turned up many times. CDR3 amino acids: CASSIASGAYNEQFF. CDR3 DNA sequence: TGTGCCAGCAGCATCGCTAGCGGGGCCTACAATGAGCAGTTCTTC. This sequence joins TRBV11-2 and TRBJ2-1; 9 bases fit TRBD2. Germline trimming cut 5 bases from V and 2 bases from J; bases unmatched to any gene: 4. This CDR3 is built from 15 residues. Germline CDR1 SGHAT, CDR2 FQNNGV.

The V and J genes are TRBV7-3 and TRBJ2-3; D gene ambiguous. Trimming took 9 bases from V and 0 from J, leaving 10 bases between them. The CDR3 spans 13 residues. Germline-derived CDR1 and CDR2 are SGHTA and FQGTGA. For the CDR3, the DNA is TGTGCCAGGACCCCGACCAGCACAGATACGCAGTATTTT. Protein: CARTPTSTDTQYF.

V usage is TRBV18 and J usage is TRBJ2-3, with 8 positions matching TRBD2. Trimming at V came to 5 bases and at J to 2 bases, leaving 9 bases not matched to a gene. Germline values: CDR1 KGHSH, CDR2 LQKENI. CDR3 length: 16 residues. CDR3 sequence (DNA): TGTGCCAGCTCAATATCCGGGACTAGGGCCACAGATACGCAGTATTTT. It codes for CASSISGTRATDTQYF.

The CDR3 is CSAALRGGKMDTQYF. CDR3 in DNA: TGCAGTGCTGCCCTCAGGGGGGGAAAGATGGATACGCAGTATTTT. The chain couples TRBV20-1 to TRBJ2-3; either TRBD1 or TRBD2 may fit D (7 bases each). The CDR3 runs to 15 residues. V lost 5 bases, J lost 6 bases, and 21 bases lay in between. The germline V gene encodes CDR1 DFQATT and CDR2 SNEGSKA (reference sequence).

This chain uses TRBV12-3 or TRBV12-4 with TRBJ2-3; D is uncertain. The V end lost 3 bases, the J end lost 6 bases, and 16 bases lay between the germline ends. The CDR3 runs to 15 residues. CDR3 amino acids: CASSFGPQGWDTQYF. DNA for the CDR3: TGTGCCAGCAGTTTTGGGCCTCAAGGATGGGATACGCAGTATTTT.

This chain links TRBV9 with TRBJ1-2; TRBD1 might be the D (6 bases). CDR1 and CDR2 from the germline V gene are SGDLS and YYNGEE. V was pared by 0 bases and J by 8 bases, with 14 bases between. The length of the CDR3 is 14 residues. The CDR3 is CASSVARGQGGYTF. The DNA for the CDR3 is TGTGCCAGCAGCGTAGCCAGGGGACAAGGAGGCTACACCTTC. The variable domain in full, with the rest retrieved from reference TRBV9 and TRBJ1-2, is DSGVTQTPKHLITATGQRVTLRCSPRSGDLSVYWYQQSLDQGLQFLIQYYNGEERAKGNILERFSAQQFPDLHSELNLSSLELGDSALYFCASSVARGQGGYTFGSGTRLTVV.

The V and J genes are TRBV2 and TRBJ1-5; TRBD1 matches 7 bases. The CDR3 is 15 amino acids. Per the germline V gene, CDR1 is SNHLY and CDR2 is FYNNEI. V shed 6 bases, J shed 4 bases, and the junction held 9 bases outside the gene matches. CDR3 protein: CASSRDRAKNQPQHF. Written as DNA, the CDR3 is TGTGCCAGCAGCCGAGACAGGGCCAAAAATCAGCCCCAGCATTTT.

This clonotype was found once. The gene calls are TRBV27 and TRBJ1-6; D is perhaps TRBD1 (5 bases). Looked up from germline, CDR1 is MNHEY and CDR2 is SMNVEV (reference sequence). The CDR3 has 15 residues. Trimming stripped 4 bases from V and 7 bases from J, with 14 bases between. The CDR3 sequence is CASSSGDGGNSPLHF. In nucleotides, the CDR3 is TGTGCCAGCAGTTCCGGGGACGGGGGGAATTCACCCCTCCACTTT.

In this sample, this clonotype turned up a few times. The chain uses TRBV2 and TRBJ1-5; 8 nucleotides agree with TRBD1. The CDR3 is made up of 15 amino acids. Trimming at V came to 4 bases and at J to 2 bases, leaving 4 bases not matched to a gene. Germline loops: CDR1 SNHLY, CDR2 FYNNEI. For the CDR3, the DNA is TGTGCCAGCAGTGGAGGGACAGGAGGCAATCAGCCCCAGCATTTT. It translates to CASSGGTGGNQPQHF.

This clonotype qualifies as medium-sized. The chain joins TRBV5-4 to TRBJ2-7, with 7 bases that match TRBD1. Germline CDR1 is SGHNT and CDR2 is YYREEE (reference sequence). This CDR3 contains 14 residues. V lost 4 bases, J lost 3 bases, and 7 bases stayed unmatched. This CDR3 is CASSLQGSDYEQYF. In nucleotides, the CDR3 is TGTGCCAGCAGCCTACAGGGGTCGGACTACGAGCAGTACTTC.

This clonotype has ten or more counts. V and J are TRBV5-1 and TRBJ2-1; TRBD2 aligns across 14 bases. V dropped 0 bases and J dropped 5; count of bases not matched to a gene: 1. There are 16 residues in the CDR3. Germline V gene lookup returns CDR1 SGHRS and CDR2 YFSETQ. CDR3 DNA: TGCGCCAGCAGCTTGGGGGGACTAGCGGGAGACAATGAGCAGTTCTTC. Protein: CASSLGGLAGDNEQFF.

This chain joins TRBV23-1 and TRBJ2-1; TRBD2 aligns across 13 bases. TRBV23-1 is designated an ORF whose function remains uncertain. After removal of 0 bases from V and 4 bases from J, the junction contained 12 bases not matched to a gene. The CDR3 totals 20 residues. CDR3 residues: CASSQSLLAGGRNEYNEQFF. The CDR3 nucleotides read TGCGCCAGCAGTCAATCGTTACTAGCGGGGGGGCGAAACGAATACAATGAGCAGTTCTTC.

J is TRBJ2-1 and V is TRBV5-5, with TRBD2 matching 8 bases. The CDR3 loop spans 12 amino acids. Germline values: CDR1 SGHKS, CDR2 YYEKEE (reference sequence). Trimming removed 5 bases from V and 6 bases from J; junction bases left unmatched: 1. As DNA, the CDR3 is TGTGCCAGCAGTAGCGGGACCAATGAGCAGTTCTTC. Translating gives CASSSGTNEQFF.

J is TRBJ1-2 and V is TRBV6-5; the D gene is possibly TRBD1 (5 bases). Germline-derived CDR1 and CDR2 are MNHEY and SVGAGI. V shed 0 bases and J shed 0 bases, with 8 bases lying between them. This CDR3 contains 15 residues. The CDR3 DNA reads TGTGCCAGCAGTTACTCGACAGCTTCTAACTATGGCTACACCTTC. Protein product: CASSYSTASNYGYTF.

This rearrangement joins TRBV7-3 to TRBJ2-3; 13 bases fit TRBD2. The CDR3 loop spans 14 amino acids. The ends lost 8 bases at V and 4 bases at J; junction bases unmatched: 3. From germline, CDR1 is SGHTA and CDR2 FQGTGA. CDR3 DNA sequence: TGTGCCAGCCGACTAGCGGGAGGCGCAGATACGCAGTATTTT. Protein sequence: CASRLAGGADTQYF. Looking up the rest from reference TRBV7-3 and TRBJ2-3 gives the full variable domain: GAGVSQTPSNKVTEKGKYVELRCDPISGHTALYWYRQSLGQGPEFLIYFQGTGAADDSGLPNDRFFAVRPEGSVSTLKIQRTERGDSAVYLCASRLAGGADTQYFGPGTRLTVL.

V and J are TRBV7-9 and TRBJ2-7; the match to TRBD1 covers 10 bases. Germline CDR1 is SEHNR and CDR2 is FQNEAQ (reference sequence). CDR3 length: 13 residues. In DNA form, the CDR3 reads TGTGCTACTCAAGGGACAGGGGCCCACGAGCAGTACTTC. It is translated as CATQGTGAHEQYF.

This clonotype occurred a few times. CDR3 in amino acids: CASREFTDTQYF. The DNA of the CDR3 is TGTGCCAGCAGGGAGTTCACAGATACGCAGTATTTT. The chain recombines TRBV6-1 with TRBJ2-3; D not certain. CDR3 size: 12 residues. Germline values: CDR1 MNHNS, CDR2 SASEGT. Trimming shortened V by 6 bases and J by 2 bases, and 6 bases separated the two germline ends.

The V gene is TRBV7-7, the J gene TRBJ2-1, with D perhaps matching TRBD1 (5 bases). CDR3 length: 14 amino acids. Trimming shortened V by 1 base and J by 5 bases, and 9 bases separated the two germline ends. Germline CDR1 SSHAT, CDR2 FNYEAQ (reference sequence). Written as DNA, the CDR3 is TGTGCCAGCAGCTTAGGTACCAGGGACAATGAGCAGTTCTTC. Translating it yields CASSLGTRDNEQFF.

This clonotype has a handful of counts. This sequence joins TRBV5-4 and TRBJ2-7; possible D gene TRBD2, 6 bases. Germline-derived CDR1 and CDR2 are SGHNT and YYREEE (reference sequence). CDR3 length: 15 residues. V lost 2 bases and J 0 bases, leaving 12 bases between the germline ends. The CDR3 here is CASSFPGERSYEQYF. CDR3 coding DNA: TGTGCCAGCAGCTTCCCGGGGGAGCGCTCCTACGAGCAGTACTTC.

This clonotype came up a few times. The chain uses TRBV18 and TRBJ1-2; 9 positions agree with TRBD1. Germline loops: CDR1 KGHSH, CDR2 LQKENI. The junction had 8 bases not matched to a gene; V was cut back by 2 bases and J by 7 bases. There are 15 residues in the CDR3. As DNA, the CDR3 is TGTGCCAGCTCACCATACAACAGGGGGCGCGTTGGCTACACCTTC. It translates to CASSPYNRGRVGYTF.

This rearrangement joins TRBV4-3 to TRBJ1-1, with a possible D match to TRBD1 (6 bases). V lost 4 bases and J 5 bases, leaving 14 bases between the germline ends. This CDR3 contains 14 residues. Germline V gene sequence: CDR1 LGHNA, CDR2 YSLEER. The CDR3 DNA is TGCGCCAGCAGCCCGGGGGGCCACTTGACTGAAGCTTTCTTT. Encoded protein: CASSPGGHLTEAFF.

The gene calls are TRBV15 and TRBJ1-4; weak D call: TRBD1 (5 bases). Trimming cost V 0 bases and J 0 bases, with 8 bases left between them. There are 16 residues in the CDR3. Per the germline V gene, CDR1 is LNHNV and CDR2 is YYDKDF (reference sequence). CDR3 in amino acids: CATSRERQSTNEKLFF. Written as DNA, the CDR3 is TGTGCCACCAGCAGAGAGCGACAGTCAACTAATGAAAAACTGTTTTTT.

This clonotype has just one count. The chain links TRBV4-2 to TRBJ2-5, with 10 bases aligning to TRBD1. Germline loops: CDR1 LGHNA, CDR2 YNFKEQ. CDR3 length: 16 residues. V gave up 0 bases and J gave up 4 bases; unmatched junction bases: 5. This chain's CDR3 is CASSQDPGQGRETQYF. The CDR3 coding sequence is TGTGCCAGCAGCCAAGACCCGGGACAGGGGCGAGAGACCCAGTACTTC.

This clonotype was counted at least ten times. The J gene is TRBJ2-7, the V gene TRBV20-1, with D possibly matching TRBD1 (5 bases). The V gene's germline CDR1 is DFQATT and CDR2 SNEGSKA (reference sequence). The CDR3 sequence is 11 residues long. Deletions cut 6 bases from V and 3 bases from J, with 9 bases between. DNA for the CDR3: TGCAGTGCCCTAGACAGCTACGAGCAGTACTTC. Amino acids: CSALDSYEQYF.

CDR3: CASSHQAGGRRNEQFF. DNA of the CDR3: TGTGCCAGCAGCCACCAGGCCGGGGGGCGTCGCAATGAGCAGTTCTTC. The chain joins TRBV13 to TRBJ2-1; D perhaps matches TRBD2 (7 bases). Trimming left V 5 bases short and J 6 bases short, with 20 bases between. CDR1 and CDR2 from the germline V gene are PRHDT and FYEKMQ (reference sequence). The CDR3 contains 16 residues.

This clonotype was recorded a few times. The chain joins TRBV7-2 to TRBJ2-3, with D uncertain. The CDR3 has 15 amino acids. Trimming took 2 bases from V and 0 from J, leaving 9 bases between them. From germline, CDR1 is SGHTA and CDR2 FQGNSA. This chain's CDR3 is CASSLMATSTDTQYF. As DNA, the CDR3 is TGTGCCAGCAGCTTAATGGCTACTAGCACAGATACGCAGTATTTT. Together with reference TRBV7-2 and TRBJ2-3, the CDR3 gives the full variable domain: GAGVSQSPSNKVTEKGKDVELRCDPISGHTALYWYRQSLGQGLEFLIYFQGNSAPDKSGLPSDRFSAERTGGSVSTLTIQRTQQEDSAVYLCASSLMATSTDTQYFGPGTRLTVL.

Many counts were recorded for this clonotype. V is TRBV2 and J is TRBJ1-4; TRBD1 aligns across 7 bases. This CDR3 spans 15 amino acids. Trimming at V came to 6 bases and at J to 0 bases, leaving 4 bases not matched to a gene. The germline CDR1 and CDR2 sequences are SNHLY and FYNNEI. The CDR3 region has the DNA TGTGCCAGCAGAGGGACAGCCTCAACTAATGAAAAACTGTTTTTT. It translates to CASRGTASTNEKLFF.

This clonotype was counted ten times or more. V gene TRBV27 combines with J gene TRBJ2-5, with D unclear. The CDR3 spans 15 residues. V was clipped by 7 bases and J by 4 bases, with 19 bases between them. Germline CDR1 is MNHEY and CDR2 is SMNVEV (reference sequence). DNA for the CDR3: TGTGCCAGCACCCGGTCTAGTGATGTTGGAGAGACCCAGTACTTC. Residues: CASTRSSDVGETQYF.

The chain couples TRBV5-1 to TRBJ2-7; 9 bases line up with TRBD1. Trimming at V came to 3 bases and at J to 2 bases, leaving 9 bases not matched to a gene. This CDR3 has 16 amino acids. The germline gives CDR1 SGHRS, CDR2 YFSETQ. CDR3 amino acids: CASSYPPGTGTYEQYF. CDR3 sequence (DNA): TGCGCCAGCAGCTACCCGCCCGGGACAGGGACCTACGAGCAGTACTTC.